The clone carrying this T cell receptor beta chain was recorded many times. Its antigen is not known. This entry comes from a study of T cell repertoires in cytomegalovirus infection. Study details: Public TCR beta signatures were indicative of both CMV infection and a matching HLA type.

Study conclusions and caveats: Clonotype analysis showed dominance of the ex vivo response by HLA-C-restricted CMV-specific TCR beta clonotypes. Cumulated frequencies of public TCR beta families served to identify carriers of CMV plus the relevant HLA.

The CDR3 is 17 amino acids. The germline V and J ends were trimmed by 5 bases and 0 bases, with 17 bases remaining between them. CDR1 is SGHTA and CDR2 is FQGNSA in the germline V gene. From the reads, TCRdb called clonotypes with MiXCR, one entry per CDR3 protein. The sample gives 200,000 to 300,000 distinct CDR3 sequences, approximately 10% of which show up once; about 15% is in the top ten. Sequencing was performed on PBMCs. The source is a human donor in good health (CMV status not recorded). Some clones in this sample may be carry-over from other donors' samples. The J gene is TRBJ2-1, the V gene TRBV7-2, with D perhaps matching TRBD2 (6 bases). CDR3 amino acids: CASSITGTRSSYNEQFF. The DNA of the CDR3 is TGTGCCAGCAGCATTACCGGGACTCGGAGCTCCTACAATGAGCAGTTCTTC.